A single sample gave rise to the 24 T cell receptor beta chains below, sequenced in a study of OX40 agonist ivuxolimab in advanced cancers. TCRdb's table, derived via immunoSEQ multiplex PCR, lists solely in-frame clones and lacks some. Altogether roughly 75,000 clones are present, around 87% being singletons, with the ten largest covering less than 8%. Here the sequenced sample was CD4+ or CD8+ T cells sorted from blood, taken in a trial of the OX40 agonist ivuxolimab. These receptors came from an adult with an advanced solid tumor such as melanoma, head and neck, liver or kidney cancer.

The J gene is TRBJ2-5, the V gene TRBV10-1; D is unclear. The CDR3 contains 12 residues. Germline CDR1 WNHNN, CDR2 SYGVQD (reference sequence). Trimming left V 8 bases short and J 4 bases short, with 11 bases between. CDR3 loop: CASGVLRETQYF. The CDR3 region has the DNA TGCGCCAGCGGGGTGTTGAGAGAGACCCAGTACTTC.

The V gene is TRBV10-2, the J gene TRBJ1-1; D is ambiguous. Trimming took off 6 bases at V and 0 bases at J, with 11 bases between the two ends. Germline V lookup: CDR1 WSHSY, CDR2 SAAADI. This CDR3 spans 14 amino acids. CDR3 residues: CASRKGFMNTEAFF. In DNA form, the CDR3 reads TGCGCCAGCAGGAAGGGATTCATGAACACTGAAGCTTTCTTT.

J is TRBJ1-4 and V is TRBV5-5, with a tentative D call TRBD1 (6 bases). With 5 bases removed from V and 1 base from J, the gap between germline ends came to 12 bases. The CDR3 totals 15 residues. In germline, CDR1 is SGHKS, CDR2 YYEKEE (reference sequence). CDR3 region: CASSRTGLTNEKLFF. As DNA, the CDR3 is TGTGCCAGCAGTCGTACAGGGCTAACTAATGAAAAACTGTTTTTT.

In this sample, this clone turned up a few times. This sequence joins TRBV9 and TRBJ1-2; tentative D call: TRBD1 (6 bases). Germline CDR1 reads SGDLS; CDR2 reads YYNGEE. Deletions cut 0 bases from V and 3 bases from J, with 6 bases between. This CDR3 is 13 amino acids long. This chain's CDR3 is CASSVGTDYGYTF. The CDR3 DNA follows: TGTGCCAGCAGCGTAGGGACAGACTATGGCTACACCTTC.

The CDR3 coding sequence is TGTGCCAGCAGCATTGCCGGGCCGCGCTACGAGCAGTACTTC. It translates to CASSIAGPRYEQYF. The V and J genes are TRBV21-1 and TRBJ2-7. TRBV21-1 is termed a pseudogene. The CDR3 sequence is 14 residues long.

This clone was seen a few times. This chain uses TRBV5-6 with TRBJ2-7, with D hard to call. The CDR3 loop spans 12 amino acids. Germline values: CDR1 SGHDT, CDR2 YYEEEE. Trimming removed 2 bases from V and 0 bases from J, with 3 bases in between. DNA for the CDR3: TGTGCCAGCAGCTTTCGCTCCTACGAGCAGTACTTC. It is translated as CASSFRSYEQYF.

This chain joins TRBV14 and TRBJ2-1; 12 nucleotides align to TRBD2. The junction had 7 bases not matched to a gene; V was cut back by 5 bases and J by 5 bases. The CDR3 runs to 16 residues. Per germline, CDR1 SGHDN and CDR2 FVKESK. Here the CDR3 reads CASSKGLAGLNNEQFF. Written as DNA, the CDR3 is TGTGCCAGCAGCAAGGGACTAGCGGGCCTTAACAATGAGCAGTTCTTC.

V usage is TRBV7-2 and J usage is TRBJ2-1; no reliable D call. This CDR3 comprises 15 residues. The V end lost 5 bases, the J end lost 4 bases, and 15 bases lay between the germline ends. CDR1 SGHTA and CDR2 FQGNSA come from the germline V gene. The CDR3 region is CASSPLDPHYNEQFF. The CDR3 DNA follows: TGTGCCAGCAGCCCCTTGGACCCGCATTACAATGAGCAGTTCTTC.

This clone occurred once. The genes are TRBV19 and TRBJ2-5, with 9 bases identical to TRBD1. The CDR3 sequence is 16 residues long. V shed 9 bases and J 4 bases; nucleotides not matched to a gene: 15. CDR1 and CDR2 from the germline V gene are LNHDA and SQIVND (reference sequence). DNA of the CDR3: TGTGCCAGCGGTCCCGGGACAGGGCAGGGGAGAGAGACCCAGTACTTC. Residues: CASGPGTGQGRETQYF.

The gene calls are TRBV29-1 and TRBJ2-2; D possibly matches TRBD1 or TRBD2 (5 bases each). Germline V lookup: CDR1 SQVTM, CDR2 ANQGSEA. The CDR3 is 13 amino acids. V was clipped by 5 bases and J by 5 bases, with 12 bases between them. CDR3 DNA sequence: TGCAGCGTTTTGAAGGGACCTACCGGGGAGCTGTTTTTT. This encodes CSVLKGPTGELFF.

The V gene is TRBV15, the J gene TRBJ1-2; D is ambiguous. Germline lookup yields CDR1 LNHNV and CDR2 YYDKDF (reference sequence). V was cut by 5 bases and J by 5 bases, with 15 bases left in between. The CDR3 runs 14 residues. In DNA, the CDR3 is TGTGCCACCAGCGGGTTGAGGGTTCCATATGGCTACACCTTC. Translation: CATSGLRVPYGYTF.

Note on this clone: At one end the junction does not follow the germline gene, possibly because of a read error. CDR3: CATPRGRANTGELLF. In DNA, the CDR3 is TGTGCCACGCCCCGGGGCAGGGCGAACACCGGGGAGCTGCTTTTT. The genes are TRBV6-1 and TRBJ2-2; D is possibly TRBD1 or TRBD2 (5 bases each). The CDR3 consists of 15 residues. From germline, CDR1 is MNHNS and CDR2 SASEGT.

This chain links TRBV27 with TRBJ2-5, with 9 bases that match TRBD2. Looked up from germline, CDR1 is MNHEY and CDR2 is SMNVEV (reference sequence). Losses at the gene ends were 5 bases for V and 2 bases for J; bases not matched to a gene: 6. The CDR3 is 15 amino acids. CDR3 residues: CASSPSGGTQETQYF. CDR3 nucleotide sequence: TGTGCCAGCAGTCCCAGCGGGGGGACACAAGAGACCCAGTACTTC.

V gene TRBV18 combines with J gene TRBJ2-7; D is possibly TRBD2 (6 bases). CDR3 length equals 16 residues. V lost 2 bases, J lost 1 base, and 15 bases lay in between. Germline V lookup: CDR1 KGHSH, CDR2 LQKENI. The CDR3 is CASSPARTGRSYEQYF. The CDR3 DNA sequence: TGTGCCAGCTCACCAGCCAGGACGGGGAGGTCCTACGAGCAGTACTTC.

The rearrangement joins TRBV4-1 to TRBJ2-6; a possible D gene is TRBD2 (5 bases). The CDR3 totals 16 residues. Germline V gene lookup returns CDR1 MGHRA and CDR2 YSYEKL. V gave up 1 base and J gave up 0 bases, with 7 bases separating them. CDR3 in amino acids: CASSQAGTSGANVLTF. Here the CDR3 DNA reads TGCGCCAGCAGCCAAGCGGGAACCTCTGGGGCCAACGTCCTGACTTTC.

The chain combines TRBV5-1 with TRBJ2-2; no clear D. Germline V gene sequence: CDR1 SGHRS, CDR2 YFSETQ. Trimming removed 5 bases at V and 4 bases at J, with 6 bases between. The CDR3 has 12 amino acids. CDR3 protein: CASRISTGELFF. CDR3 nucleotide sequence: TGCGCCAGCAGGATATCCACCGGGGAGCTGTTTTTT.

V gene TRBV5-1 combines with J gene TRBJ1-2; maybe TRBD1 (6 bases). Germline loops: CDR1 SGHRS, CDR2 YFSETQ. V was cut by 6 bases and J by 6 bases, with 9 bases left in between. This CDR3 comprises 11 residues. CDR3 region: CASTGGHGYTF. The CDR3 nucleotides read TGCGCCAGCACCGGGGGCCATGGCTACACCTTC.

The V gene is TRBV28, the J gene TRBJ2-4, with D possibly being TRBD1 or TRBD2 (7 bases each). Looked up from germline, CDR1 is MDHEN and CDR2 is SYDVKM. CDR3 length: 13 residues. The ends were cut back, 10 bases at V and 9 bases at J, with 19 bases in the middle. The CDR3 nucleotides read TGTGCCACTGTGGGAGGGGGCAGGAGCATTCAGTACTTC. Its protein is CATVGGGRSIQYF.

CDR3 sequence reads: CSAPKAYEQYF. For the CDR3, the DNA is TGCAGTGCTCCAAAGGCCTACGAGCAGTACTTC. The chain couples TRBV20-1 to TRBJ2-7, with D uncertain. Trimming shortened V by 5 bases and J by 2 bases, and 7 bases separated the two germline ends. The CDR3 runs to 11 residues. Germline CDR1 DFQATT, CDR2 SNEGSKA (reference sequence).

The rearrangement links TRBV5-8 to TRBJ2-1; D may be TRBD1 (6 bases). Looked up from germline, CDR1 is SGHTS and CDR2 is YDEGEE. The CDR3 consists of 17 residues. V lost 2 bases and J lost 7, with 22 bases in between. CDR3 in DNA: TGTGCCAGCAGCTTCCTTCCGGGACACTCTCCTAGGAATGAGCAGTTCTTC. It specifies CASSFLPGHSPRNEQFF.

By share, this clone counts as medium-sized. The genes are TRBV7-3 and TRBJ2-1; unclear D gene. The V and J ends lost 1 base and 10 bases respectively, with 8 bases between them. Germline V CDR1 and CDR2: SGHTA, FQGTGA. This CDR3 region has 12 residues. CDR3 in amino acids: CASSLRAGEQFF. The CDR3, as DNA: TGTGCCAGCAGCTTAAGAGCTGGCGAGCAGTTCTTC.

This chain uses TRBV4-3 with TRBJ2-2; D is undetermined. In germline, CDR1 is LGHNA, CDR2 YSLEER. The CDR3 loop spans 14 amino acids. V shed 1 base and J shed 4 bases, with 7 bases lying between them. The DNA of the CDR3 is TGCGCCAGCAGCCAAGTTAGTCTCACCGGGGAGCTGTTTTTT. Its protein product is CASSQVSLTGELFF.

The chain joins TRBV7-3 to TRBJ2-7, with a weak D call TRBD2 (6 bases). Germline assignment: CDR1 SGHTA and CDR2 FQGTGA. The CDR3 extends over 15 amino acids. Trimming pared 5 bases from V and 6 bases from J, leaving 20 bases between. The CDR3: CASSPEVGRRGEQYF. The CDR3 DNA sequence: TGTGCCAGCAGCCCCGAGGTGGGCAGGCGGGGCGAGCAGTACTTC.

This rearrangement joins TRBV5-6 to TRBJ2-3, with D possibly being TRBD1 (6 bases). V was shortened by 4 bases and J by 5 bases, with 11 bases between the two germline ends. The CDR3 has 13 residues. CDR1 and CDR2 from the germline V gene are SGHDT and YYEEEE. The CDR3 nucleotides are TGTGCCAGCAGCAAAGCAGGGGTAGATACGCAGTATTTT. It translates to CASSKAGVDTQYF.